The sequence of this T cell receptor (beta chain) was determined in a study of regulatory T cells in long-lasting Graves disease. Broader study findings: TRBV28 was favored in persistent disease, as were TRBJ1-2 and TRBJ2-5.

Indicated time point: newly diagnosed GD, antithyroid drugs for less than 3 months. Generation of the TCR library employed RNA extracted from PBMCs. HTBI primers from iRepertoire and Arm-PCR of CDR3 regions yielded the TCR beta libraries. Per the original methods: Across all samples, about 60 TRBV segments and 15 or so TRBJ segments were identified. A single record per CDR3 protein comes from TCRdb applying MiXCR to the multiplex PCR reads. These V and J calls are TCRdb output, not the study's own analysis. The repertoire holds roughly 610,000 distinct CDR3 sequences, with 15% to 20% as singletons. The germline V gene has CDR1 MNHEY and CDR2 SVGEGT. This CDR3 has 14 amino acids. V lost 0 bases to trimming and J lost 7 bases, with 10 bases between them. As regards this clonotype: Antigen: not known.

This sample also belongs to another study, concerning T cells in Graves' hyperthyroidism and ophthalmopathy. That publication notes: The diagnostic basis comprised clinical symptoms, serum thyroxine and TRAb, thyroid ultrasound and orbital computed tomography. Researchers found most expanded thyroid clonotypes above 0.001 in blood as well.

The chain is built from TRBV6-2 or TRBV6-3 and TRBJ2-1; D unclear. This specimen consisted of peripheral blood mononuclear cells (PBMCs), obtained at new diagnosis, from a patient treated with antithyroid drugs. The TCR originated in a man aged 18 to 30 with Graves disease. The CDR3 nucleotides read TGTGCCAGCAGTTACTCTTCAGGCCAGAATGAGCAGTTCTTC. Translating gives CASSYSSGQNEQFF.